The T cell receptor beta chain under discussion was sequenced for a study of shared clonotypes between healthy human individuals. Only in-frame clones appear in the TCRdb table, and some are missing; sequencing was by immunoSEQ multiplex PCR. This repertoire shows hundreds of thousands of clones, over 65% found once; its top ten account for around 1.6%. This clone was picked up a small number of times. Per germline, CDR1 LNHDA and CDR2 SQIVND (reference sequence). This CDR3 has 13 amino acids. V lost 7 bases and J 5 bases, leaving 11 bases between the germline ends. The chain carries TRBV19 and TRBJ2-2; D is possibly TRBD1 (5 bases). The material sequenced was memory CD4+ T cells sorted from blood. Subset noted: CD45RA-negative fraction. This receptor was obtained from a woman in her twenties or thirties in good health. The CDR3 is CASNLQGTGELFF. The CDR3 region has the DNA TGTGCCAGTAACCTCCAGGGTACCGGGGAGCTGTTTTTT.